The entry below gives a single T cell receptor (beta chain) sequence along with its context. Antigen unknown. The data stem from a study of graft-versus-host responses after intestinal transplantation. Study background: Recipients were all induced with anti-thymocyte globulin, then given tacrolimus and steroids for about three years.

General study points: Marrow from the recipient contained GvH clones, some of which had appeared first in ileum or blood. Allografts of one patient group, those with graft-donor T cell macrochimerism, had high graft-versus-host to host-versus-graft clonal ratios.

The V gene's germline CDR1 is KGHSH and CDR2 LQKENI. Losses at the gene ends were 4 bases for V and 3 bases for J; bases not matched to a gene: 3. This CDR3 is built from 14 residues. TCRdb's copy holds only in-frame clones and misses some; the assay was immunoSEQ multiplex PCR. Of 80,000 to 85,000 clones listed, 75% to 95% are singletons. The receptor comes from a human donor who received an intestinal transplant. The chain couples TRBV18 to TRBJ2-3; 8 bases are a match to TRBD2. Sequences were derived from unstimulated CD4+ T cells sorted from spleen or lymph node cells, sampled before intestinal transplant. As DNA, the CDR3 is TGTGCCAGCTCACTCATAGCGGGGACAGATACGCAGTATTTT. It is translated as CASSLIAGTDTQYF.